This passage covers 6 T cell receptor beta chains from one sample sequenced in a study of blood T cell repertoires in COVID-19. The assay was immunoSEQ multiplex PCR, and TCRdb's table has in-frame clones only and misses some. The sample has 55,000 to 70,000 clones, about 85% seen once; the top ten hold more than 7%. The sequenced material came from peripheral blood. These receptors were collected from an older woman with active COVID-19.

The V call is TRBV7-2, the J call TRBJ2-3, with a weak D call TRBD2 (6 bases). In germline, CDR1 is SGHTA, CDR2 FQGNSA. Trimming removed 1 base from V and 2 bases from J, with 13 bases in between. The CDR3 has 16 amino acids. CDR3 region: CASSLGVAAYTDTQYF. CDR3 nucleotides: TGTGCCAGCAGCTTAGGGGTAGCGGCCTACACAGATACGCAGTATTTT.

The genes are TRBV7-3 and TRBJ2-2; 10 bases fit TRBD1. In germline, CDR1 is SGHTA, CDR2 FQGTGA. CDR3 length: 16 residues. V was clipped by 6 bases and J by 3 bases; unmatched bases: 7. CDR3 residues: CASRARTGGDTGELFF. The CDR3 DNA follows: TGTGCCAGCAGGGCCCGGACAGGGGGGGACACCGGGGAGCTGTTTTTT.

This chain connects TRBV10-2 to TRBJ1-1; tentative D call: TRBD1 (6 bases). The CDR3 runs 14 residues. CDR1 is WSHSY and CDR2 is SAAADI in the germline V gene. V shed 3 bases and J shed 5 bases, with 13 bases lying between them. The CDR3 nucleotides read TGCGCCAGCAGTGAACTGGGACAATTTACTGAAGCTTTCTTT. It translates to CASSELGQFTEAFF.

The chain recombines TRBV2 with TRBJ2-7; 10 bases match TRBD2. J lost 5 bases, V lost 8 bases, and 3 bases had no gene match. This CDR3 is built from 12 residues. CDR1 is SNHLY, CDR2 FYNNEI, per germline. The CDR3 sequence is CASRLAGDEQYF. In DNA form, the CDR3 reads TGTGCCAGCCGACTAGCGGGTGACGAGCAGTACTTC.

This clone was counted a single time. The gene calls are TRBV9 and TRBJ2-3; 10 positions match TRBD1. Germline V lookup: CDR1 SGDLS, CDR2 YYNGEE. Germline trimming cut 4 bases from V and 3 bases from J; bases unmatched to any gene: 5. This CDR3 region has 15 residues. In nucleotides, the CDR3 is TGTGCCAGCAGCATTCGACAGGGGGCGACAGATACGCAGTATTTT. Its translation is CASSIRQGATDTQYF.

V usage is TRBV6-5 and J usage is TRBJ2-7; 13 nucleotides line up with TRBD2. The junction had 5 bases not matched to a gene; V was cut back by 7 bases and J by 2 bases. The CDR3 extends over 15 amino acids. In germline, CDR1 is MNHEY, CDR2 SVGAGI. The CDR3 bases are TGTGCCAGCACCAAGGGGACTAGCGGGGCCTACGAGCAGTACTTC. Its translation is CASTKGTSGAYEQYF.